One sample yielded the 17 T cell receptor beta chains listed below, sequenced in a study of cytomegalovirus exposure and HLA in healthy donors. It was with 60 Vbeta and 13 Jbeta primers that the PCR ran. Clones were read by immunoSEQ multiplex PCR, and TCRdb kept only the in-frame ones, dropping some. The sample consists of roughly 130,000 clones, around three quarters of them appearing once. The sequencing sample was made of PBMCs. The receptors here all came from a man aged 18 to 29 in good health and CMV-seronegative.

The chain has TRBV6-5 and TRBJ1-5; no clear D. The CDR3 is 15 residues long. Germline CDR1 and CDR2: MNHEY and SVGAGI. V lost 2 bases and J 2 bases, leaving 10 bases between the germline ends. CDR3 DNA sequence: TGTGCCAGCAGTTACACGGGTGGTGGCAATCAGCCCCAGCATTTT. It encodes CASSYTGGGNQPQHF.

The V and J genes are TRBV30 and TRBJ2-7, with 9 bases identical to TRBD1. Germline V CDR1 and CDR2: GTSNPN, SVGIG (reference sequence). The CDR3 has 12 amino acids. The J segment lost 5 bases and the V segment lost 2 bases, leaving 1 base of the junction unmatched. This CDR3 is CAWSNRGHEQYV. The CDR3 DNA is TGTGCCTGGAGTAACAGGGGGCACGAGCAGTACGTC.

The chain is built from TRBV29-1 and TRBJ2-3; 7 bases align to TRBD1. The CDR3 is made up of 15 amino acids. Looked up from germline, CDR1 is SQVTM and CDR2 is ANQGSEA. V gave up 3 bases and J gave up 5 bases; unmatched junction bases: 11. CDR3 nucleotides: TGCAGCGTTGAGCTCCAGACAGGGAGTAAAGATACGCAGTATTTT. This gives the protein CSVELQTGSKDTQYF.

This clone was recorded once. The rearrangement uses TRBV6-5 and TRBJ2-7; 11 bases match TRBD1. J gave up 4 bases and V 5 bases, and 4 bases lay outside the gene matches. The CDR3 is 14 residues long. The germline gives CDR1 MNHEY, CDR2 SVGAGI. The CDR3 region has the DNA TGTGCCAGCAGTAGGGACAGGGGGGATTACGAGCAGTACGTC. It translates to CASSRDRGDYEQYV.

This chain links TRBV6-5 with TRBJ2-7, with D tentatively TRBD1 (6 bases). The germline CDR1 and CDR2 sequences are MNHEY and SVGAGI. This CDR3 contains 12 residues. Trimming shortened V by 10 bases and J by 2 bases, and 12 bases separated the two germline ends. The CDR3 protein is CATLQGAYEQYF. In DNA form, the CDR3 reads TGTGCCACATTACAGGGCGCCTACGAGCAGTACTTC.

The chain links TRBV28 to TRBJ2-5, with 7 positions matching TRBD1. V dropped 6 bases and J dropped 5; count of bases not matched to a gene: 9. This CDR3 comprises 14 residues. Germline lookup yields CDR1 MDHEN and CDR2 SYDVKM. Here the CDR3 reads CASSPAKGAETQYF. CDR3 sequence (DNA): TGTGCCAGCAGCCCGGCGAAGGGGGCGGAGACCCAGTACTTC. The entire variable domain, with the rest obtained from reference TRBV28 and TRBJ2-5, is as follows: DVKVTQSSRYLVKRTGEKVFLECVQDMDHENMFWYRQDPGLGLRLIYFSYDVKMKEKGDIPEGYSVSREKKERFSLILESASTNQTSMYLCASSPAKGAETQYFGPGTRLLVL.

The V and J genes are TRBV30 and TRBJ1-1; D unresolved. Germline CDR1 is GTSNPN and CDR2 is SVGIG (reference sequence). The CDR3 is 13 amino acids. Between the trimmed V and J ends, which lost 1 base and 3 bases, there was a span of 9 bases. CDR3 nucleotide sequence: TGTGCCTGGAGTGCGAACCGGGACACTGAAGCTTTCTTT. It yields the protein CAWSANRDTEAFF. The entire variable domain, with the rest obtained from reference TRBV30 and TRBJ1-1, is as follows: SQTIHQWPATLVQPVGSPLSLECTVEGTSNPNLYWYRQAAGRGLQLLFYSVGIGQISSEVPQNLSASRPQDRQFILSSKKLLLSDSGFYLCAWSANRDTEAFFGQGTRLTVV.

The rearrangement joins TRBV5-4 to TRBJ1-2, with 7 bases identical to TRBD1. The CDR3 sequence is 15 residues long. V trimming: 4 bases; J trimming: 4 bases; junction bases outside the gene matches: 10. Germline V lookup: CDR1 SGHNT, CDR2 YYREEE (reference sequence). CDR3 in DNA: TGTGCCAGCAGCGGATACAGGGGTGCGGTCTATGGCTACACCTTC. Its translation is CASSGYRGAVYGYTF.

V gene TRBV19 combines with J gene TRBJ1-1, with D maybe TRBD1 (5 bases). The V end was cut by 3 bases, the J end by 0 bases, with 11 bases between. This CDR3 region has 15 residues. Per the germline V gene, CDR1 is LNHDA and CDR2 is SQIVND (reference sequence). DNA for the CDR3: TGTGCCAGTAGTATTCCGGGACTGTTGAACACTGAAGCTTTCTTT. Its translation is CASSIPGLLNTEAFF.

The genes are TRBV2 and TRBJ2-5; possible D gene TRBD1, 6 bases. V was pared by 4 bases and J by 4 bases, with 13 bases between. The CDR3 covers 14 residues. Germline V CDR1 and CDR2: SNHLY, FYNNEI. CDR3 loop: CASSAQGIGETQYF. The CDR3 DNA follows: TGTGCCAGCAGTGCACAGGGAATAGGAGAGACCCAGTACTTC.

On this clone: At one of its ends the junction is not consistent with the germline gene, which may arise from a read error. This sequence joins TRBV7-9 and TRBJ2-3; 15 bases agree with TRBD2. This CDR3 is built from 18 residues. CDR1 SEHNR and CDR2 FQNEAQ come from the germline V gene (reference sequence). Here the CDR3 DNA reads TGTTCCAGCAGCTCCTGGACTAGCGGGAGGGGTTCTCTGGGCACGCAGTATTTT. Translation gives CSSSSWTSGRGSLGTQYF. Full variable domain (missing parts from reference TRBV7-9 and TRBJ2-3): DTGVSQNPRHKITKRGQNVTFRCDPISEHNRLYWYRQTLGQGPEFLTYFQNEAQLEKSRLLSDRFSAERPKGSFSTLEIQRTEQGDSAMYLCSSSSWTSGRGSLGTQYFGPGTRLTVL.

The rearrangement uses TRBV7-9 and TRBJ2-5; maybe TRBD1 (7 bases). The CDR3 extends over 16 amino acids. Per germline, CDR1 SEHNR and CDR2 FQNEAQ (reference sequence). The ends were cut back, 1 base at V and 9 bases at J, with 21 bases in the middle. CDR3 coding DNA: TGTGCCAGCAGCTTAGAGGGGGCGGCGGGCTCGGGGGCCCAGTACTTC. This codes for CASSLEGAAGSGAQYF.

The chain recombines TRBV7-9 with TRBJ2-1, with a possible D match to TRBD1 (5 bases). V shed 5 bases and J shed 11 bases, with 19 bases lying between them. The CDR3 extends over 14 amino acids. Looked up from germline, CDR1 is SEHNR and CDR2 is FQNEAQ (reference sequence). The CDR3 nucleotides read TGTGCCAGCAGCCACGCAATTACAGGTTTTAAGCAGTTCTTC. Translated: CASSHAITGFKQFF.

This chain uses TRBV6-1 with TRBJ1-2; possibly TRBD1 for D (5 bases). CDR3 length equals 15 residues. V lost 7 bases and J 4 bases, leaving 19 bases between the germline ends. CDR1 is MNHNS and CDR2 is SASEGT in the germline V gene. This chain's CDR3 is CASNFPRGGGYGYTF. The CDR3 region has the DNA TGTGCCAGCAACTTTCCGCGGGGGGGAGGCTATGGCTACACCTTC.

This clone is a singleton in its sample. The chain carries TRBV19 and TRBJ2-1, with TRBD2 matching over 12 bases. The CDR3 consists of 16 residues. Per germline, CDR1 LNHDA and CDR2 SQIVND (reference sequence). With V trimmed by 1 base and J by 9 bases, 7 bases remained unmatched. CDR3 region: CASSIASSGRAGEQFF. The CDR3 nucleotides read TGTGCCAGTAGTATAGCTTCTAGCGGGAGGGCAGGTGAGCAGTTCTTC.

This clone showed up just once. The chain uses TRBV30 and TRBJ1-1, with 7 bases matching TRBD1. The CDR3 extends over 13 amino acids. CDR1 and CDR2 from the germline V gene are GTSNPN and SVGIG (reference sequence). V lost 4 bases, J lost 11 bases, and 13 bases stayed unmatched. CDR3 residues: CAWNPGLGGRAFF. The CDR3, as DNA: TGTGCCTGGAACCCAGGGTTAGGGGGCCGGGCTTTCTTT. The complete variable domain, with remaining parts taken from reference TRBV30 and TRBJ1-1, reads SQTIHQWPATLVQPVGSPLSLECTVEGTSNPNLYWYRQAAGRGLQLLFYSVGIGQISSEVPQNLSASRPQDRQFILSSKKLLLSDSGFYLCAWNPGLGGRAFFGQGTRLTVV.

The CDR3 loop reads CASTAGHLNQPQHF. CDR3 DNA: TGTGCCAGTACGGCAGGGCACCTCAATCAGCCCCAGCATTTT. The J gene is TRBJ1-5, the V gene TRBV19; D is possibly TRBD1 (5 bases). Germline lookup yields CDR1 LNHDA and CDR2 SQIVND (reference sequence). This CDR3 spans 14 amino acids. V gave up 7 bases and J gave up 3 bases, with 13 bases separating them. Together with reference TRBV19 and TRBJ1-5, the CDR3 gives the full variable domain: DGGITQSPKYLFRKEGQNVTLSCEQNLNHDAMYWYRQDPGQGLRLIYYSQIVNDFQKGDIAEGYSVSREKKESFPLTVTSAQKNPTAFYLCASTAGHLNQPQHFGDGTRLSIL.